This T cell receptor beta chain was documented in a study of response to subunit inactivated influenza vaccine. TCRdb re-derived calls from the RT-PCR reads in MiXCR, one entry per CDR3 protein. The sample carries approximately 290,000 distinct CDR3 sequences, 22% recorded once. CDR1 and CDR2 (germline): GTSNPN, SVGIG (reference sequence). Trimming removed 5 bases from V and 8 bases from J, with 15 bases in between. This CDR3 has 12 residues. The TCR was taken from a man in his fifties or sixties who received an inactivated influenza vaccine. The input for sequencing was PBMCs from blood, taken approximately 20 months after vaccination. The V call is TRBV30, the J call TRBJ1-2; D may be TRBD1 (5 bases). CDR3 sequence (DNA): TGTGCCTGGGCTCAGGGTTTGGGGGGCTACACCTTC. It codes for CAWAQGLGGYTF.